A selection of T cell receptor beta chains follows, all from one sample in a study of T cell repertoires in aging, cancer and after chemotherapy. One entry per CDR3 protein results from TCRdb running MiXCR on the multiplex PCR reads. The sample records approximately 7,600 distinct CDR3 sequences, 40% being singletons. What was sequenced was blood. These receptors were taken from a human donor in good health. Each CDR3 is given with its conserved first and last residue. The order of the fields is clone size, D gene, CDR3 length, V gene, J gene, CDR3 protein, CDR3 DNA. A D gene is named only where the DNA matches it firmly. Clone size is given for some rows only: seen once, a few or many times, or a class if the clone is expanded.

-	TRBD2	14	TRBV27	TRBJ2-5	CASSLAGGVETQYF	TGTGCCAGCAGTTTAGCGGGGGGGGTCGAGACCCAGTACTTC
few	TRBD1	18	TRBV12-3/TRBV12-4	TRBJ1-6	CASSSRTGGPSYNSPLHF	TGTGCCAGCAGTTCAAGGACAGGGGGCCCCTCCTATAATTCACCCCTCCACTTT
-	-	12	TRBV27	TRBJ2-2	CASSLRSGELFF	TGTGCCAGCAGTTTAAGGAGCGGGGAGCTGTTTTTT
few	-	15	TRBV6-5	TRBJ2-5	CASTYGGSGKETQYF	TGTGCCAGCACTTACGGGGGTAGCGGTAAAGAGACCCAGTACTTC
-	-	12	TRBV11-2	TRBJ1-2	CASSLSSGGYTF	TGTGCCAGCAGCTTATCGTCAGGCGGCTACACCTTC
few	-	15	TRBV12-3/TRBV12-4	TRBJ2-7	CASSFSLGGRYEQYF	TGTGCCAGCAGTTTTTCGCTAGGGGGGAGATACGAGCAGTACTTC
-	TRBD1	15	TRBV6-1	TRBJ1-2	CASSEAETGGYGYTF	TGTGCCAGCAGTGAAGCGGAGACAGGGGGATATGGCTACACCTTC
-	-	15	TRBV10-3	TRBJ2-5	CAISEGQKYQETQYF	TGTGCCATCAGTGAGGGACAGAAGTACCAAGAGACCCAGTACTTC
-	TRBD1	14	TRBV6-5	TRBJ1-2	CASRDRGRSYGYTF	TGTGCCAGCAGGGACAGGGGAAGGAGCTATGGCTACACCTTC
-	TRBD1	13	TRBV27	TRBJ1-2	CARTGTGGDGYTF	TGTGCCAGAACCGGGACAGGGGGCGATGGCTACACCTTC
few	-	16	TRBV4-3	TRBJ1-2	CASSQPGQSPNYGYTF	TGTGCCAGCAGCCAACCTGGACAGTCACCGAACTATGGCTACACCTTC
-	TRBD2	12	TRBV6-5	TRBJ2-7	CASRAGGYEQYF	TGTGCCAGCCGAGCGGGGGGTTACGAGCAGTACTTC
few	-	17	TRBV7-9	TRBJ2-5	CASSFSLTKPNQETQYF	TGTGCCAGCAGCTTTAGTTTGACGAAGCCAAACCAAGAGACCCAGTACTTC
-	-	15	TRBV7-2	TRBJ1-1	CASSWSGQLNTEAFF	TGTGCCAGCAGCTGGTCCGGACAACTGAACACTGAAGCTTTCTTT
-	TRBD1	16	TRBV4-3	TRBJ2-7	CASSQEPTGLVYEQYF	TGCGCCAGCAGCCAAGAACCGACAGGGCTTGTCTACGAGCAGTACTTC
-	-	14	TRBV6-5	TRBJ2-7	CASRLGGPTYEQYF	TGTGCCAGCAGGTTGGGGGGCCCTACCTACGAGCAGTACTTC
few	-	15	TRBV27	TRBJ2-5	CASTSTGAGGETQYF	TGTGCCAGCACCTCCACGGGGGCAGGGGGAGAGACCCAGTACTTC
few	TRBD2	19	TRBV7-2	TRBJ2-1	CASSLPSGGATRAYNEQFF	TGTGCCAGCAGCCTCCCTAGCGGGGGGGCGACCCGGGCCTACAATGAGCAGTTCTTC
-	-	14	TRBV19	TRBJ2-4	CASSNREAKNIQYF	TGTGCCAGTAGTAACAGGGAGGCCAAAAACATTCAGTACTTC
few	-	20	TRBV12-3/TRBV12-4	TRBJ1-6	CASSLVSVGRRGDYNSPLHF	TGTGCCAGCAGTTTAGTATCAGTGGGGCGGCGGGGCGACTATAATTCACCCCTCCACTTT
-	TRBD2	17	TRBV6-6	TRBJ2-7	CASTRSGTSGIAYEQYF	TGTGCCAGCACTAGATCCGGGACTAGCGGGATTGCCTACGAGCAGTACTTC
-	-	14	TRBV12-3/TRBV12-4	TRBJ1-2	CASLSGGSNYGYTF	TGTGCCAGCCTTTCAGGCGGGTCAAACTATGGCTACACCTTC
-	-	16	TRBV11-2	TRBJ1-5	CASSSTRGVGNQPQHF	TGTGCCAGCAGCTCGACCAGGGGAGTGGGCAATCAGCCCCAGCATTTT
-	-	11	TRBV7-9	TRBJ2-7	CASSLGNEQYF	TGTGCCAGCAGCTTAGGTAACGAGCAGTACTTC
few	TRBD2	14	TRBV6-2/TRBV6-3	TRBJ2-3	CASSPSGETDTQYF	TGTGCCAGCAGTCCTAGCGGGGAGACAGATACGCAGTATTTT
few	-	17	TRBV6-5	TRBJ1-2	CASSQYIHRARSYGYTF	TGTGCCAGCAGCCAATATATTCACAGGGCTCGTAGCTATGGCTACACCTTC
-	-	12	TRBV19	TRBJ1-2	CASSRTDYGYTF	TGTGCCAGTAGCAGGACGGACTATGGCTACACCTTC
-	-	16	TRBV19	TRBJ1-5	CASSILGDYSNQPQHF	TGTGCCAGTAGTATCTTAGGAGATTATAGCAATCAGCCCCAGCATTTT
few	-	13	TRBV7-6	TRBJ2-1	CASSYLLAVEQFF	TGTGCCAGCAGTTACCTCCTAGCAGTTGAGCAGTTCTTC
-	TRBD1	15	TRBV6-5	TRBJ1-6	CASSETQGANSPLHF	TGTGCCAGCAGTGAGACCCAGGGGGCGAATTCACCCCTCCACTTT
-	-	13	TRBV25-1	TRBJ1-6	CASSDRQGSPLHF	TGTGCCAGCAGTGACAGGCAGGGGTCACCCCTCCACTTT
-	-	12	TRBV19	TRBJ1-1	CASSIMGFEAFF	TGTGCCAGTAGTATAATGGGATTTGAAGCTTTCTTT
few	-	16	TRBV20-1	TRBJ1-5	CSAIQPGINRNQPQHF	TGCAGTGCTATCCAACCCGGGATTAACCGCAATCAGCCCCAGCATTTT
-	-	14	TRBV5-1	TRBJ1-1	CASSPAPGGTEAFF	TGCGCCAGCAGCCCAGCTCCCGGGGGCACTGAAGCTTTCTTT
-	-	14	TRBV18	TRBJ1-6	CASSPTPHRSPLHF	TGTGCCAGCTCCCCGACACCGCACCGTTCACCCCTCCACTTT